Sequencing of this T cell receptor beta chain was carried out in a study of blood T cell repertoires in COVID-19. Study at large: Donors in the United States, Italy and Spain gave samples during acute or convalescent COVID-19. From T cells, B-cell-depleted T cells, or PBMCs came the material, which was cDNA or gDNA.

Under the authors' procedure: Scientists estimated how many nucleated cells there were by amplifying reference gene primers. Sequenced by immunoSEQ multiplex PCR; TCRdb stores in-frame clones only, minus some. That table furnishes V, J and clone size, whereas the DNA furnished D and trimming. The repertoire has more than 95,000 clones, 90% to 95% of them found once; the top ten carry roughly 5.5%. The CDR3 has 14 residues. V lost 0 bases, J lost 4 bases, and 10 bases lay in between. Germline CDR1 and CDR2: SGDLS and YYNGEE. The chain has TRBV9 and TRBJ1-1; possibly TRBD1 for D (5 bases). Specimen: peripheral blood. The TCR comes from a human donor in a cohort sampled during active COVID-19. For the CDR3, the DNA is TGTGCCAGCAGCGTAGGGTGGGGGGTCACTGAAGCTTTCTTT. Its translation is CASSVGWGVTEAFF.